Described below is a single T cell receptor beta chain sequence and its context. Sequencing libraries for TCR beta were prepared with iRepertoire HTBI primers and Arm-PCR of CDR3 regions. TCRdb ran MiXCR on the multiplex PCR reads and lists one entry per CDR3 protein. The data show almost 450,000 distinct CDR3 sequences, with about 17% seen just once and approximately 12% held by the top ten. This entry is derived from a study of regulatory T cells in long-lasting Graves disease. Time point of the sample: newly diagnosed GD, antithyroid drugs for less than 3 months. From PBMCs, RNA was extracted and then used to make the TCR library. Trimming pared 3 bases from V and 5 bases from J, leaving 12 bases between. The V gene's germline CDR1 is KGHDR and CDR2 SFDVKD. There are 14 residues in the CDR3. This sample also appeared in a second study, on T cells in Graves' hyperthyroidism and ophthalmopathy. From that second work: The model anticipated ophthalmopathy a median about 7.1 months pre-onset.

The TCR originated in a woman in her 30s with Graves disease. The chain uses TRBV24-1 and TRBJ1-1; TRBD1 might be the D (6 bases). Here the sequenced sample was peripheral blood mononuclear cells (PBMCs), taken at new diagnosis, from a patient treated with antithyroid drugs. This chain's CDR3 is CATSDAGTQTEAFF. The CDR3 nucleotides read TGTGCCACCAGTGATGCCGGGACACAGACTGAAGCTTTCTTT.